This T cell receptor (beta chain) was recorded in a study of blood T cell repertoires in COVID-19 (dated by TCRdb to about 2020). About the investigation overall: Samples from collaborators originated in the United States, Italy and Spain and spanned both the acute and convalescent phases of COVID-19. The samples were drawn from the first 160 participants of the ongoing ImmuneRACE study and from 1,200 or so subjects provided by 6 global collaborators. The repertoires were made available in a free public database intended to serve as a resource for research on the immune response to SARS-CoV-2. Where available, HLA class I and class II types were obtained from metadata supplied by the sample provider rather than from assay-based typing. Subjects who had been exposed to COVID-19, were actively infected with it, or had recovered from it provided the deeply sampled blood TCRbeta repertoires that made up the dataset. The material from the prospective study consisted of cDNA or gDNA derived from T cells, B-cell-depleted T cells, or PBMCs. The sample metadata nearly always contained a de-identified subject ID, COVID-19 status, age in years and sex.

Including cysteine and phenylalanine, the CDR3 has 14 amino acids. The only DNA kept is the CDR3, 42 bases in frame from the first base. The germline V and J ends show losses of 2 bases and 5 bases respectively, and no gene match explains 4 bases of the junction. The germline V gene encodes CDR1 SGDLS and CDR2 YYNGEE. What the study reported, not specific to this receptor: Clinical and demographic metadata were provided uncurated, with the amount varying by source and participant.

Whole blood was collected in K2EDTA tubes by collaborating institutions according to the institutions' own protocols. Collaborator samples were shipped for TCRbeta analysis as frozen whole blood, isolated PBMCs, or DNA extracted from either sample type. TCRbeta CDR3 regions were amplified from genomic DNA using the immunoSEQ Assay, a bias-controlled multiplex PCR. The authors' analysis ran thus. The number of nucleated cells in each sample was estimated from the amplification of reference gene primers within the assay. To quantify the absolute abundance of each unique TCRbeta CDR3 rearrangement, sequence reads were collapsed and filtered. For each sample, productive Simpson clonality was calculated as the square root of Simpson's diversity index across productive rearrangements. TCRdb took this table from immuneACCESS and kept in-frame rearrangements with V and J called. Such tables lack part of the clones; where checked against another copy, unresolved V genes explain under half of the gap, and the rest is unexplained. That table furnishes V, J and clone size, whereas the DNA furnished D and trimming. The sample yields 65,000 to 70,000 clones; 81% were counted once. The top ten clonotypes cover 9.2% of the sample.

Concerning this clone: The antigen it recognizes is unknown. Base-call qualities are not available, and no considerably larger clone is one nucleotide away. Distinct nucleotide sequences in the sample also encode this CDR3.

This clonotype was obtained from a human donor in a cohort sampled during active COVID-19. The chain couples TRBV9 to TRBJ2-3; TRBD2 aligns with 8 central bases. What was sequenced was peripheral blood. The CDR3 region: CASSVSGKLDTQYF. The DNA is TGTGCCAGCAGCGTTAGCGGGAAGCTAGATACGCAGTATTTT. With the portions outside the CDR3 filled from the reference TRBV9 and TRBJ2-3 genes, the complete variable region becomes DSGVTQTPKHLITATGQRVTLRCSPRSGDLSVYWYQQSLDQGLQFLIQYYNGEERAKGNILERFSAQQFPDLHSELNLSSLELGDSALYFCASSVSGKLDTQYFGPGTRLTVL.